The rows below give T cell receptor beta chains drawn from one sample of a study of control samples from healthy donors and cancer patients. TCRdb's copy holds only in-frame clones and misses some; the assay was immunoSEQ multiplex PCR. The sample consists of 99,000 or so clones, roughly four fifths of them appearing once. The sample was blood. Receptors originate from a man aged 55-75 years in good health. Both conserved end residues are part of each CDR3. The D gene is left open where the match is weak. Size is stated for part of the rows, as once, few or many counts, or as a class when the clone is expanded.

abundance	v_gene	j_gene	d_gene	CDR3nt	CDR3aa
-	TRBV5-1	TRBJ2-7	TRBD2	TGCGCCAGCAGCTTCGCCAGCGGGGCTTCCTACGAGCAGTACTTC	CASSFASGASYEQYF
-	TRBV7-9	TRBJ2-5	-	TGTGCCAGCAGCTTGGCCTACGAAGAGACCCAGTACTTC	CASSLAYEETQYF
once	TRBV5-4	TRBJ2-4	-	TGTGCCAGCACCATTGGCGGGGCCAAAAACATTCAGTACTTC	CASTIGGAKNIQYF
-	TRBV5-4	TRBJ2-3	-	TGTGCCAGCAGCCTCTCTAGCGCTAGCACAGATACGCAGTATTTT	CASSLSSASTDTQYF
-	TRBV11-1	TRBJ2-3	TRBD2	TGTGCCAGCAGAGCCCTAGCGGGGGGCACAGATACGCAGTATTTT	CASRALAGGTDTQYF
-	TRBV2	TRBJ1-1	TRBD1	TGTGCCAGCAGTCTACAGGGGACTGAAGCTTTCTTT	CASSLQGTEAFF
-	TRBV11-2	TRBJ2-3	-	TGTGCCAGCAGCCTGGATGGCGTTCAGGGGCAGTATTTT	CASSLDGVQGQYF
-	TRBV30	TRBJ1-5	-	TGTGCCTGGAGTGGGCCGGGCGCAAGAAATCAGCCCCAGCATTTT	CAWSGPGARNQPQHF
-	TRBV2	TRBJ2-7	-	TGTGCCAGCAGATATCCGGAGGACAGAACTGACTACGAGCAGTACTTC	CASRYPEDRTDYEQYF
-	TRBV2	TRBJ1-5	-	TGTGCCAGCAGTGACCTGGAGGAAGGCAATCAGCCCCAGCATTTT	CASSDLEEGNQPQHF
once	TRBV19	TRBJ2-1	TRBD2	TGTGCCAGTACCGAGCGGGAGTCAATTTACAATGAGCAGTTCTTC	CASTERESIYNEQFF
-	TRBV12-3/TRBV12-4	TRBJ2-7	TRBD1	TGTGCCAGCAACAGGGGGCTTGACGAGCAGTACTTC	CASNRGLDEQYF
-	TRBV6-5	TRBJ1-3	TRBD1	TGTGCCAGCAGCCGGACAGGGCTCTCTGGAAACACCATATATTTT	CASSRTGLSGNTIYF
-	TRBV19	TRBJ1-2	TRBD1	TGTGCCAGTAGGACTGCCTCCGGGACAGGGGGTGGCTACACCTTC	CASRTASGTGGGYTF
-	TRBV4-2	TRBJ2-1	-	TGTGCCAGCAGCCTTCCGAGGGGGGCGAGCTCCTACAATGAGCAGTTCTTC	CASSLPRGASSYNEQFF
-	TRBV7-8	TRBJ2-7	TRBD1	TGTGCCAGCAGCGGACAGGTCTCCTACGAGCAGTACTTC	CASSGQVSYEQYF
-	TRBV19	TRBJ1-5	-	TGTGCCAGTAGAACGGGGGGAGGCAATCAGCCCCAGCATTTT	CASRTGGGNQPQHF
-	TRBV29-1	TRBJ1-1	-	TGCAGCGTCCTTCTGACGGGAAGAAGAACTGAAGCTTTCTTT	CSVLLTGRRTEAFF
-	TRBV4-1	TRBJ1-1	-	TGCGCCAGCAGCCAAGATGTATCCATGAACACTGAAGCTTTCTTT	CASSQDVSMNTEAFF
-	TRBV2	TRBJ2-2	-	TGTGCCAGCAAGATCCCGGGGGCTACGAACACCGGGGAGCTGTTTTTT	CASKIPGATNTGELFF
-	TRBV5-5	TRBJ1-3	-	TGTGCCAGCAGCTTCATATCCGGGTCTGGAAACACCATATATTTT	CASSFISGSGNTIYF
-	TRBV29-1	TRBJ2-6	TRBD2	TGCAGCGTTGAATCCCCAGCGGGGGGCTCTGGGGCCAACGTCCTGACTTTC	CSVESPAGGSGANVLTF
-	TRBV30	TRBJ1-1	TRBD1	TGTGCCTGGGAGGGACAGGGGAACACTGAAGCTTTCTTT	CAWEGQGNTEAFF
-	TRBV30	TRBJ1-4	-	TGTGCCTGGAGGGAAGGGGTTTCTAATGAAAAACTGTTTTTT	CAWREGVSNEKLFF
-	TRBV5-8	TRBJ1-1	TRBD1	TGTGCCAGCAGCTTGGAACAGGGGACCGCTGAAGCTTTCTTT	CASSLEQGTAEAFF
-	TRBV5-8	TRBJ1-6	-	TGTGCCAGCAGCTCCAGGAATTCACCCCTCCACTTT	CASSSRNSPLHF
-	TRBV10-3	TRBJ2-2	TRBD1	TGTGCCATCAGGCTGGACAGGGATCCCACCGGGGAGCTGTTTTTT	CAIRLDRDPTGELFF
-	TRBV30	TRBJ2-2	-	TGTGCCTGGAGCCTCGACACCGGGGCCGGGGAGCTGTTTTTT	CAWSLDTGAGELFF
-	TRBV6-4	TRBJ2-5	-	TGTGCCAGCAGCTGGGAGACCCAGTACTTC	CASSWETQYF
-	TRBV6-6	TRBJ2-3	TRBD1	TGTGCCAGCAGCAAGCCGGGACAGGGGGCAGATACGCAGTATTTT	CASSKPGQGADTQYF
-	TRBV4-2	TRBJ2-1	TRBD2	TGTGCCAGCAGCCAAGATGGCGGGGGGGTTTACAATGAGCAGTTCTTC	CASSQDGGGVYNEQFF
-	TRBV6-5	TRBJ2-3	-	TGTGCCAGCACCGAAGGGGGAGGAAGCACAGATACGCAGTATTTT	CASTEGGGSTDTQYF
-	TRBV7-9	TRBJ2-5	TRBD1	TGTGCCAGCAGCGAGACAGGGGGCCAAGAGACCCAGTACTTC	CASSETGGQETQYF
-	TRBV7-9	TRBJ2-2	TRBD1	TGTGCCAGCAGCCCAGGGACAGGGGAAGCCGGGGAGCTGTTTTTT	CASSPGTGEAGELFF
-	TRBV28	TRBJ1-6	-	TGTGCCAGCAGTTCGGGACACAGGAATTCACCCCTCCACTTT	CASSSGHRNSPLHF
-	TRBV3-1/TRBV3-2	TRBJ2-7	-	TGTGCCAGCAGTGGGCCCCAGGGGGGAGAGCAGTACTTC	CASSGPQGGEQYF
-	TRBV9	TRBJ2-5	-	TGTGCCAGCAGCGTAGATAGCCGGGAGACCCAGTACTTC	CASSVDSRETQYF
-	TRBV7-9	TRBJ2-7	TRBD2	TGTGCCAGCAGCTTTGGGACTAGCGGGGGGTTGAGCTCCTACGAGCAGTACTTC	CASSFGTSGGLSSYEQYF
-	TRBV2	TRBJ2-7	TRBD2	TGTGCCAGCAGTGAACTAGCGGGAGGCTACGAGCAGTACTTC	CASSELAGGYEQYF
-	TRBV7-9	TRBJ2-5	TRBD1	TGTGCCAGCAGTTCCGGGACAGGGACAATCCCCAGCCAGTACTTC	CASSSGTGTIPSQYF